Listed below are T cell receptor beta chains from one sample, sequenced in a study of T cell repertoires in cytomegalovirus infection. MiXCR was run by TCRdb on the reads, yielding one entry per CDR3 protein. The table has roughly 500,000 distinct CDR3 sequences, around a third seen once. These receptors have no identified antigens. Sequencing used cultured PBMCs, obtained from culture after CMV antigen stimulation. The origin of the receptors is a human donor in good health (CMV status not recorded). Some clones in this sample may be carry-over from other donors' samples. Both conserved end residues are part of each CDR3. The D gene is left open where the match is weak. Part of the rows lack a size; the others show once, few, many or a class for expanded clones.

TRBV4-1,few,TRBD2,TRBJ2-1,TGCGCCAGCAGCCCCCGGACTAGCGATTACAATGAGCAGTTCTTC,CASSPRTSDYNEQFF
TRBV7-2,many,.,TRBJ1-1,TGTGCCAGCAGCCGAATAAAGGGAACTGAAGCTTTCTTT,CASSRIKGTEAFF
TRBV20-1,.,TRBD2,TRBJ2-1,TGCAGTGCCTCCCTGATTAGTGGGACTAGCGGGAATTACTACAATGAGCAGTTCTTC,CSASLISGTSGNYYNEQFF
TRBV6-5,few,.,TRBJ2-1,TGTGCCAGCAGTTACGGGGACTGGTCCTACAATGAGCAGTTCTTC,CASSYGDWSYNEQFF
TRBV6-8,.,.,TRBJ1-3,TGTGCCAGCAGCCAAACAGATGCTAATGGAAACACCATATATTTT,CASSQTDANGNTIYF
TRBV12-3/TRBV12-4,.,.,TRBJ1-5,TGTGCCAGCAGTTTAGGGGACATTTCGGCCACTCAGCCCCAGCATTTT,CASSLGDISATQPQHF
TRBV7-9,.,.,TRBJ2-1,TGTGCCAGCAGTTCCTTAGCGGAGGCCCCCTACAATGAGCAGTTCTTC,CASSSLAEAPYNEQFF
TRBV7-9,few,.,TRBJ2-3,TGTGCCAGCACCCCCTCGGATACGCAGTATTTT,CASTPSDTQYF
TRBV29-1,.,TRBD2,TRBJ2-7,TGCAGCGTTGAGGGACTAGCGGGAGTTTCCTACGAGCAGTACTTC,CSVEGLAGVSYEQYF
TRBV7-2,few,.,TRBJ1-1,TGTGCCAGCAGCCTGCAGGGGTCTGAAGCTTTCTTT,CASSLQGSEAFF
TRBV4-1,.,TRBD1,TRBJ1-1,TGCGCCAGCAGCCCGGACAGGGGTACGGCTGAAGCTTTCTTT,CASSPDRGTAEAFF
TRBV10-3,.,.,TRBJ1-1,TGTGCCATCAGTAGGGTGGTTGGCACTGAAGCTTTCTTT,CAISRVVGTEAFF
TRBV12-3/TRBV12-4,few,.,TRBJ2-5,TGTGCCAGCAGTTCCTCGGGGAAGAAGGAGACCCAGTACTTC,CASSSSGKKETQYF
TRBV29-1,.,.,TRBJ1-2,TGCAGCGTTGAACCTCCGGGGGTTCTATATGGCTACACCTTC,CSVEPPGVLYGYTF
TRBV12-3/TRBV12-4,.,.,TRBJ1-5,TGTGCCAGCAGTCCAGACCGGGACCATAGCAATCAGCCCCAGCATTTT,CASSPDRDHSNQPQHF
TRBV20-1,.,TRBD1,TRBJ2-2,TGCAGTGCTCGGGACAGGGTGATCGGGGAGCTGTTTTTT,CSARDRVIGELFF
TRBV28,.,TRBD2,TRBJ2-3,TGTGCCAGCACGGGACTAAGTATCGGCACAGATACGCAGTATTTT,CASTGLSIGTDTQYF
TRBV6-2/TRBV6-3,.,.,TRBJ2-1,TGTGCCAGCAGTTGGTTCCGGAATGAGCAGTTCTTC,CASSWFRNEQFF
TRBV7-2,.,.,TRBJ2-6,TGTGCCAGCAGCTTAGTCAGGGGTCGGCTCCTCTCTGGGGCCAACGTCCTGACTTTC,CASSLVRGRLLSGANVLTF
TRBV29-1,.,.,TRBJ1-5,TGCAGCGTTGGGGAACAGGGTGGTCAGCCCCAGCATTTT,CSVGEQGGQPQHF
TRBV4-1,.,.,TRBJ2-1,TGCGCCAGCAGCCAAGGGGATTTAGCTATCGGGCAGTTCTTC,CASSQGDLAIGQFF
TRBV6-5,.,TRBD1,TRBJ1-2,TGTGCCAGCAGACAGGGGGCTAACTATGGCTACACCTTC,CASRQGANYGYTF
TRBV6-5,.,TRBD1,TRBJ1-1,TGTGCCAGCAGTTACGTACAGGGGCTCGTGTACACTGAAGCTTTCTTT,CASSYVQGLVYTEAFF
TRBV12-3/TRBV12-4,few,TRBD1,TRBJ1-2,TGTGCCAGCAGCCGGACAGGGAGGGATGGCTACACCTTC,CASSRTGRDGYTF
TRBV12-3/TRBV12-4,.,.,TRBJ1-5,TGTGCCAGCAGTGCACCGGGGGGTGGAGATCAGCCCCAGCATTTT,CASSAPGGGDQPQHF
TRBV12-3/TRBV12-4,few,.,TRBJ1-5,TGTGCCAGCAGCCAGGACGGAAATAATCAGCCCCAGCATTTT,CASSQDGNNQPQHF
TRBV12-3/TRBV12-4,.,TRBD1,TRBJ1-4,TGTGCCAGCAGATGGACAGGGGGGGGTGAAAAACTGTTTTTT,CASRWTGGGEKLFF
TRBV4-3,.,.,TRBJ2-1,TGCGCCAGCAGCCAAGCGGGAACGTTTGAGCAGTTCTTC,CASSQAGTFEQFF